The 15 T cell receptor beta chains below were found in one sample sequenced in a study of T cells in Graves' hyperthyroidism and ophthalmopathy. Amplification of TCR beta CDR3 regions was performed using RNA transcripts as template. RT-PCR in the first round (using the HTBI primer set) targeted the TCR CDR3. MiXCR, applied by TCRdb to the multiplex PCR reads, yields one record per CDR3 protein. The sample comprises some 690,000 distinct CDR3 sequences, about 18% of which are singletons, and around a sixth rests with the top ten. The specimen was blood. These receptors were collected from a man aged 50 to 59 with Graves' hyperthyroidism.

This clonotype came up once. V and J are TRBV15 and TRBJ2-5; the D is unclear. Trimming removed 5 bases at V and 5 bases at J, with 9 bases between. Germline V gene lookup returns CDR1 LNHNV and CDR2 YYDKDF (reference sequence). The CDR3 spans 12 residues. The CDR3 region is CATSFDGETQYF. The CDR3 nucleotides are TGTGCCACCAGCTTCGATGGGGAGACCCAGTACTTC.

Concerning this clonotype: Because the CDR3 is missing its conserved closing phenylalanine or tryptophan, this is likely a read error. V gene TRBV15 combines with J gene TRBJ2-1, with a possible D match to TRBD2 (5 bases). Trimming shortened V by 0 bases and J by 6 bases, and 18 bases separated the two germline ends. Germline loops: CDR1 LNHNV, CDR2 YYDKDF (reference sequence). This CDR3 is 17 amino acids long. The CDR3 nucleotides are TGTGCCACCAGCAGAGAATCAAGCGGCAGAGCCTGCAATGAGCAGTTCTAC. It is translated as CATSRESSGRACNEQFY.

This clonotype occurred many times. The chain uses TRBV18 and TRBJ2-5; D remains unclear. Germline assignment: CDR1 KGHSH and CDR2 LQKENI. CDR3 length: 16 residues. V was shortened by 3 bases and J by 5 bases, with 19 bases between the two germline ends. The CDR3 coding sequence is TGTGCCAGCTCACCTATAGATGTACCATCAACGGAGACCCAGTACTTC. Translation gives CASSPIDVPSTETQYF.

The chain links TRBV20-1 to TRBJ1-5; D is possibly TRBD1 (6 bases). V lost 7 bases and J 2 bases, leaving 12 bases between the germline ends. The CDR3 totals 13 residues. Germline values: CDR1 DFQATT, CDR2 SNEGSKA (reference sequence). CDR3 in amino acids: CSGQDRRNQPQHF. In DNA, the CDR3 is TGCAGTGGGCAGGACAGACGCAATCAGCCCCAGCATTTT.

This clonotype has at least ten counts. This chain connects TRBV7-2 to TRBJ1-4; D is unresolved. This CDR3 region has 12 residues. V was shortened by 3 bases and J by 8 bases, with 7 bases between the two germline ends. Per the germline V gene, CDR1 is SGHTA and CDR2 is FQGNSA. CDR3: CASSFATEKLFF. The CDR3 DNA follows: TGTGCCAGCAGCTTCGCGACAGAAAAACTGTTTTTT.

This clonotype occurred a few times. The chain combines TRBV29-1 with TRBJ1-4; 8 bases line up with TRBD1. Trimming took 4 bases from V and 5 from J; bases not matched to a gene: 3. CDR1 is SQVTM, CDR2 ANQGSEA, per germline. This CDR3 spans 13 amino acids. The CDR3 loop is CSVATGENEKLFF. Written as DNA, the CDR3 is TGCAGCGTTGCGACAGGGGAGAATGAAAAACTGTTTTTT.

This clonotype was recorded many times. V and J are TRBV19 and TRBJ1-1; 8 nucleotides align to TRBD1. The germline V gene encodes CDR1 LNHDA and CDR2 SQIVND (reference sequence). With V trimmed by 5 bases and J by 0 bases, 2 bases remained unmatched. The CDR3 loop spans 14 amino acids. This CDR3 reads CASSPQGVNTEAFF. Written as DNA, the CDR3 is TGTGCCAGTAGTCCACAGGGGGTGAACACTGAAGCTTTCTTT. Supplemented by reference TRBV19 and TRBJ1-1, the full variable domain reads DGGITQSPKYLFRKEGQNVTLSCEQNLNHDAMYWYRQDPGQGLRLIYYSQIVNDFQKGDIAEGYSVSREKKESFPLTVTSAQKNPTAFYLCASSPQGVNTEAFFGQGTRLTVV.

In this sample, this clonotype turned up many times. This chain joins TRBV2 and TRBJ1-2; 10 positions agree with TRBD1. This CDR3 is built from 14 residues. Germline V gene lookup returns CDR1 SNHLY and CDR2 FYNNEI. Trimming at V came to 4 bases and at J to 5 bases, leaving 4 bases not matched to a gene. The CDR3, as DNA: TGTGCCAGCAGTGGACAGGGGGCTTTATATGGCTACACCTTC. The encoded protein is CASSGQGALYGYTF.

This clonotype was counted ten times or more. CDR3 in amino acids: CASSSSGTWADTQYF. CDR3 DNA: TGTGCCAGCAGTTCCTCTGGGACATGGGCAGATACGCAGTATTTT. The chain is built from TRBV12-3 or TRBV12-4 and TRBJ2-3; a possible D gene is TRBD1 (6 bases). V was cut by 4 bases and J by 4 bases, with 15 bases left in between. The CDR3 extends over 15 amino acids.

This clonotype showed up just a few times. CDR3 sequence reads: CASSFWGSKNIQYF. The CDR3, as DNA: TGTGCCAGCAGCTTTTGGGGATCCAAAAACATTCAGTACTTC. This chain joins TRBV13 and TRBJ2-4; D gene uncertain. Germline V CDR1 and CDR2: PRHDT, FYEKMQ (reference sequence). CDR3 length: 14 residues. Trimming removed 3 bases at V and 2 bases at J, with 8 bases between.

This clonotype has ten or more counts. The CDR3 DNA is TGTGCCAGCAGTCAGGTGGGAGGGCCGGTTGGAGATGAGCAGTTCTTC. It yields the protein CASSQVGGPVGDEQFF. The chain carries TRBV2 and TRBJ2-1; TRBD2 matches at 7 bases. The V and J ends lost 5 bases and 8 bases, in that order; junction bases with no gene match: 15. Germline CDR1 SNHLY, CDR2 FYNNEI. CDR3 length: 16 amino acids.

Only a few counts were recorded for this clonotype. The J gene is TRBJ2-1, the V gene TRBV20-1; TRBD1 matches 12 bases. Germline V gives CDR1 DFQATT, CDR2 SNEGSKA (reference sequence). After removal of 5 bases from V and 0 bases from J, the junction contained 8 bases not matched to a gene. The CDR3 consists of 17 residues. The CDR3 DNA follows: TGCAGTGCTGGGGACAGGGGGCCTAAGAGCTCCTACAATGAGCAGTTCTTC. It translates to CSAGDRGPKSSYNEQFF.

The J gene is TRBJ1-6, the V gene TRBV6-1; the D is unclear. The CDR3 runs to 13 residues. Germline CDR1 reads MNHNS; CDR2 reads SASEGT. V was cut by 4 bases and J by 6 bases, with 7 bases left in between. The CDR3 sequence: CASSGVLNSPLHF. The CDR3 nucleotides read TGTGCCAGCAGTGGAGTGCTTAATTCACCCCTCCACTTT.

There are a few counts of this clonotype. The chain is built from TRBV7-3 and TRBJ2-1; 8 positions match TRBD2. CDR1 is SGHTA and CDR2 is FQGTGA in the germline V gene. This CDR3 region has 14 residues. V lost 5 bases, J lost 8 bases, and 8 bases stayed unmatched. CDR3 sequence reads: CASSTLGGADEQFF. DNA of the CDR3: TGTGCCAGCAGCACCCTCGGGGGGGCCGATGAGCAGTTCTTC. The whole variable domain, filled in from reference TRBV7-3 and TRBJ2-1, reads GAGVSQTPSNKVTEKGKYVELRCDPISGHTALYWYRQSLGQGPEFLIYFQGTGAADDSGLPNDRFFAVRPEGSVSTLKIQRTERGDSAVYLCASSTLGGADEQFFGPGTRLTVL.

V gene TRBV6-5 combines with J gene TRBJ1-1; no firm D call. Looked up from germline, CDR1 is MNHEY and CDR2 is SVGAGI. Trimming took 3 bases from V and 5 from J, leaving 13 bases between them. The CDR3 is 14 amino acids. The CDR3 sequence is CASSYLGEGTEAFF. The CDR3 region has the DNA TGTGCCAGCAGTTATCTGGGAGAGGGTACTGAAGCTTTCTTT.